A selection of T cell receptor beta chains follows, all from one sample in a study of blood T cells in healthy people across ages. One entry per CDR3 protein results from TCRdb running MiXCR on the 5' RACE reads. The table records about 1.4 million distinct CDR3 sequences, approximately 59% of them present only once. Sequencing was performed on blood. The receptors stem from a man in his late teens or twenties in good health. Both conserved end residues are part of each CDR3. A D gene is named only where the DNA matches it firmly. The size entry is marked missing in some rows and otherwise reads once, few, many or a size class.

D: TRBD1; size: .; V: TRBV7-7; J: TRBJ2-1; DNA: TGTGCCAGCAGCTCCAACAGGGGACACAATGAGCAGTTCTTC; CDR3: CASSSNRGHNEQFF
D: TRBD2; size: .; V: TRBV3-1; J: TRBJ2-1; DNA: TGTGCCAGCAGCCCATTTAGCGGGGAGCAGTTCTTC; CDR3: CASSPFSGEQFF
D: .; size: .; V: TRBV6-2/TRBV6-3; J: TRBJ2-2; DNA: TGTGCCAGCAGTTGGTCAGGCTTTACCGGGGAAGTGCTGTTTTTT; CDR3: CASSWSGFTGEVLFF
D: TRBD2; size: few; V: TRBV7-2; J: TRBJ2-3; DNA: TGTGCCAGCAGCTCGAGCGGGAGTCTGACAGATACGCAGTATTTT; CDR3: CASSSSGSLTDTQYF
D: .; size: .; V: TRBV4-2; J: TRBJ1-2; DNA: TGTGCCAGCAGCCAGAGGACGGCAACTTATGGCTACACCTTC; CDR3: CASSQRTATYGYTF
D: .; size: few; V: TRBV4-1; J: TRBJ2-7; DNA: TGCGCCAGCAGCCCCGCCCTCGGCGGGGCGTACGAGCAGTACTTC; CDR3: CASSPALGGAYEQYF
D: .; size: .; V: TRBV9; J: TRBJ1-2; DNA: TGTGCCAGCAGTGCGACCCCCTACACCTTC; CDR3: CASSATPYTF
D: .; size: .; V: TRBV3-1; J: TRBJ2-4; DNA: TGTGCCAGCAATTGGAGCGGAGCACAGGCCAAAAACATTCAGTACTTC; CDR3: CASNWSGAQAKNIQYF
D: .; size: .; V: TRBV4-1; J: TRBJ1-2; DNA: TGCGCCAGCAGCCAAGATCTCGTAGTAAACTATGGCTACACCTTC; CDR3: CASSQDLVVNYGYTF
D: .; size: .; V: TRBV5-5; J: TRBJ2-6; DNA: TGTGCCAGCAGCTTTATATTACGGGGCGGGTCTGGGGCCAACGTCCTGACTTTC; CDR3: CASSFILRGGSGANVLTF
D: .; size: .; V: TRBV6-5; J: TRBJ2-3; DNA: TGTGCCAGCCGCGCCGTTGCCTATTCTAGCACAGATACGCAGTATTTT; CDR3: CASRAVAYSSTDTQYF
D: .; size: .; V: TRBV6-2/TRBV6-3; J: TRBJ2-5; DNA: TGTGCCAGCAGTTCAAGCGAGAGCTCCTACAATGAGCAGTACTTC; CDR3: CASSSSESSYNEQYF
D: TRBD2; size: .; V: TRBV28; J: TRBJ2-7; DNA: TGTGCCAGCAGTCGCTACCCGACTAGCGGGGGCCACGAGCAGTACTTC; CDR3: CASSRYPTSGGHEQYF
D: .; size: .; V: TRBV2; J: TRBJ2-3; DNA: TGTGCCAGCAGTGATTCCATCCTCACAGATACGCAGTATTTT; CDR3: CASSDSILTDTQYF
D: TRBD1; size: .; V: TRBV7-2; J: TRBJ1-1; DNA: TGTGCCAGCAGCCGCCGACGACAGGGGGCGGGGGTCGCCCCTGAAGCTTTCTTT; CDR3: CASSRRRQGAGVAPEAFF
D: TRBD2; size: .; V: TRBV6-5; J: TRBJ2-7; DNA: TGTGCCAGCAGTTACTCGACTAGCGCCTCCTGCGAGCAGTACTTC; CDR3: CASSYSTSASCEQYF
D: .; size: .; V: TRBV10-3; J: TRBJ2-1; DNA: TGTGCCATCAGTGAAACAGGGCAAACTAATGAGCAGTTCTTC; CDR3: CAISETGQTNEQFF
D: .; size: .; V: TRBV20-1; J: TRBJ2-7; DNA: TGCAGTGCTAGAGGGGCGGTCAGCTCCTACGAGCAGTACTTC; CDR3: CSARGAVSSYEQYF
D: .; size: .; V: TRBV12-3/TRBV12-4; J: TRBJ2-7; DNA: TGTGCCAGCAGTTTTGGGGTAGACGAGCAGTACTTC; CDR3: CASSFGVDEQYF
D: .; size: .; V: TRBV10-3; J: TRBJ1-5; DNA: TGTGCCATCACGGGCTCGGAAGGTCAGCCCCAGCATTTT; CDR3: CAITGSEGQPQHF
D: .; size: .; V: TRBV10-3; J: TRBJ2-3; DNA: TGTGCCATCAGTGACTCCGGGAGACCCTCCGGTACGCAGTATTTT; CDR3: CAISDSGRPSGTQYF
D: TRBD2; size: .; V: TRBV15; J: TRBJ2-3; DNA: TGTGCCACCAGCAGAGAAGCGGGAGTGACAGATACGCAGTATTTT; CDR3: CATSREAGVTDTQYF
D: .; size: .; V: TRBV21-1; J: TRBJ2-3; DNA: TGTGCCAGCAGCAAAGTCCCCAGGAGGGGAACAGATACGCAGTATTTT; CDR3: CASSKVPRRGTDTQYF
D: .; size: few; V: TRBV12-3/TRBV12-4; J: TRBJ2-1; DNA: TGTGCCAGCACAAATCCGGAGAGCGGCTACAATGAGCAGTTCTTC; CDR3: CASTNPESGYNEQFF
D: .; size: .; V: TRBV5-4; J: TRBJ2-7; DNA: TGTGCCAGCTCCCAGGGTGGGGCAGGTACGTTGTACGAGCAGTACTTC; CDR3: CASSQGGAGTLYEQYF
D: .; size: .; V: TRBV29-1; J: TRBJ2-6; DNA: TGCAGCGTTGTCGTCGTACCTTCGCTCTCTGGGGCCAACGTCCTGACTTTC; CDR3: CSVVVVPSLSGANVLTF
D: .; size: .; V: TRBV5-1; J: TRBJ1-1; DNA: TGCGCCAGCACCGAGGGCTACTCGTCCCTGAACACTGAAGCTTTCTTT; CDR3: CASTEGYSSLNTEAFF
D: .; size: .; V: TRBV24-1; J: TRBJ2-7; DNA: TGTGCCACCAGCACCGGGACAATCTACGAGCAGTACTTC; CDR3: CATSTGTIYEQYF
D: .; size: .; V: TRBV4-1; J: TRBJ2-7; DNA: TGCGCCAGCAGCCAAGAGACAGCACCCTACGAGCAGTACTTC; CDR3: CASSQETAPYEQYF
D: .; size: few; V: TRBV4-3; J: TRBJ2-3; DNA: TGCGCCAGCAGCCAAGAATTGTTGCCCGACCATACGCAGTATTTT; CDR3: CASSQELLPDHTQYF
D: .; size: .; V: TRBV20-1; J: TRBJ1-2; DNA: TGCAGTGCTAGAGATGGCAGGGGTCATGGCTACACCTTC; CDR3: CSARDGRGHGYTF
D: TRBD2; size: .; V: TRBV13; J: TRBJ2-5; DNA: TGTGCCAGCAGCTCGGGACTAGCGAACCAAGAGACCCAGTACTTC; CDR3: CASSSGLANQETQYF
D: TRBD1; size: .; V: TRBV20-1; J: TRBJ1-4; DNA: TGCAGTGCTTCGACAGGGAGTATTAATGAAAAACTGTTTTTT; CDR3: CSASTGSINEKLFF
D: TRBD1; size: .; V: TRBV3-1; J: TRBJ2-5; DNA: TGTGCCAGCACCCCAACCGGGACAGGAAAAGAGACCCAGTACTTC; CDR3: CASTPTGTGKETQYF
D: .; size: .; V: TRBV6-6; J: TRBJ2-7; DNA: TGTGCCAGCAGTTCCCAGGGGAGGCTAACCTACGAGCAGTACTTC; CDR3: CASSSQGRLTYEQYF
D: .; size: .; V: TRBV10-3; J: TRBJ2-3; DNA: TGTGCCATCAGTATAGGGACAAAATCAGATACGCAGTATTTT; CDR3: CAISIGTKSDTQYF
D: .; size: few; V: TRBV4-3; J: TRBJ1-1; DNA: TGCGCCAGCAGCCAAGATTTGGGGGGGGCGAACACTGAAGCTTTCTTT; CDR3: CASSQDLGGANTEAFF
D: .; size: .; V: TRBV27; J: TRBJ2-3; DNA: TGTGCCAGCAGTTTCGGCAGCAATACGCAGTATTTT; CDR3: CASSFGSNTQYF
D: .; size: .; V: TRBV9; J: TRBJ2-1; DNA: TGTGCCAGCAGCGTAGACGTCGGGAGCTCCTACAATGAGCAGTTCTTC; CDR3: CASSVDVGSSYNEQFF
D: TRBD2; size: .; V: TRBV20-1; J: TRBJ2-1; DNA: TGCAGTGCTAGAGAGTGGGCGGGACTAGTATCGCATGAGCAGTTCTTC; CDR3: CSAREWAGLVSHEQFF
D: TRBD2; size: .; V: TRBV12-3/TRBV12-4; J: TRBJ2-1; DNA: TGTGCCAGCATAAGCGGGGCTAACAATGAGCAGTTCTTC; CDR3: CASISGANNEQFF
D: .; size: .; V: TRBV20-1; J: TRBJ2-7; DNA: TGCAGTGCTAGTTCAAGGACTGCTTCCGAGCAGTACTTC; CDR3: CSASSRTASEQYF
D: .; size: .; V: TRBV29-1; J: TRBJ1-2; DNA: TGCAGCGTTGAAGATCTTCAGGGAAGTGGCTACACCTTC; CDR3: CSVEDLQGSGYTF
D: TRBD2; size: once; V: TRBV7-8; J: TRBJ2-7; DNA: TGTGCCAGCAGTCACACCAACGCTCGAAGCGGGAGCCGCTACGAGCAGTACTTC; CDR3: CASSHTNARSGSRYEQYF
D: TRBD1; size: .; V: TRBV6-2/TRBV6-3; J: TRBJ2-1; DNA: TGTGCCAGCTCAGCAGGTCTTAGGACAGGGAGGATTAGGCGGTACAATGAGCAGTTCTTC; CDR3: CASSAGLRTGRIRRYNEQFF
D: TRBD2; size: .; V: TRBV7-9; J: TRBJ2-1; DNA: TGTGCCAGCAGCTCTCCAGCGGGAGGGTACAATGAGCAGTTCTTC; CDR3: CASSSPAGGYNEQFF
D: .; size: few; V: TRBV11-2; J: TRBJ2-7; DNA: TGTGCCAGCAGCTCAGAGGGAGCCGGGGCATTCTACGAGCAGTACTTC; CDR3: CASSSEGAGAFYEQYF
D: .; size: once; V: TRBV7-6; J: TRBJ2-7; DNA: TGTGCCAGCAGCAAGGATAAGTGGTCAGAGCCCTACGAGCAGTACTTC; CDR3: CASSKDKWSEPYEQYF
D: .; size: .; V: TRBV6-5; J: TRBJ1-1; DNA: TGTGCCAGCATCCCCGTAGGGAGGGGCACTGAAGCTTTCTTT; CDR3: CASIPVGRGTEAFF
D: TRBD1; size: .; V: TRBV2; J: TRBJ1-1; DNA: TGTGCCAGCAGTGTGTCAGGGGGAGGGGGCACTGAAGCTTTCTTT; CDR3: CASSVSGGGGTEAFF
D: .; size: .; V: TRBV5-1; J: TRBJ2-7; DNA: TGCGCCGGCAGCTTGGAAGGCACACGCTACGAGCAGTACTTC; CDR3: CAGSLEGTRYEQYF
D: TRBD2; size: few; V: TRBV10-1; J: TRBJ2-3; DNA: TGCGCCAGCAGTGAGGAAGCGGGGGGGCCTAGAGATACGCAGTATTTT; CDR3: CASSEEAGGPRDTQYF
D: TRBD1; size: .; V: TRBV6-5; J: TRBJ2-7; DNA: TGTGCCAGCAGTCAAGGGTTGACAGGGTACGAGCAGTACTTC; CDR3: CASSQGLTGYEQYF
D: .; size: .; V: TRBV4-1; J: TRBJ1-1; DNA: TGCGCCAGCAGCCAAGGTTTAAGGGGAGCTTTCTTT; CDR3: CASSQGLRGAFF
D: .; size: .; V: TRBV20-1; J: TRBJ1-5; DNA: TGCAGTGCCCGCACGGGGAGCAATCAGCCCCAGCATTTT; CDR3: CSARTGSNQPQHF
D: .; size: .; V: TRBV27; J: TRBJ2-2; DNA: TGTGCCAGCAGTTTTCTGGGGACCGGGGAGCTGTTTTTT; CDR3: CASSFLGTGELFF
D: .; size: .; V: TRBV7-6; J: TRBJ1-2; DNA: TGTGCCAGCAGCTTAGAAGATTCGGGGATCTCTGGCTACACCTTC; CDR3: CASSLEDSGISGYTF